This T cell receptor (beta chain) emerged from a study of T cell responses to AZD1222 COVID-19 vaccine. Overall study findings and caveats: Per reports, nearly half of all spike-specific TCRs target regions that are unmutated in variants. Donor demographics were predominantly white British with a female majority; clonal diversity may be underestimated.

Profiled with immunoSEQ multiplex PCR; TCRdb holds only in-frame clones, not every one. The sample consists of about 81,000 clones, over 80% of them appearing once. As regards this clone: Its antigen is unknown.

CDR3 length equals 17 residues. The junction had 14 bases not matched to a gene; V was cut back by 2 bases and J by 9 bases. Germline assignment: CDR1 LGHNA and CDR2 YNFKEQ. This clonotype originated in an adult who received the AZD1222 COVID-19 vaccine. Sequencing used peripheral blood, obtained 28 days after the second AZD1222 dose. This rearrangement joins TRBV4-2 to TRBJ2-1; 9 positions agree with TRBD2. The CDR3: CASSQQKQMGLASEQFF. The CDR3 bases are TGTGCCAGCAGCCAACAAAAACAGATGGGACTAGCTAGTGAGCAGTTCTTC.